The 18 T cell receptor beta chains listed next were all sequenced from one sample in a study of T-cell reconstitution after alpha-beta-depleted transplantation in children. TCRbeta library preparation incorporated unique molecular identifiers. TCRdb reanalysed the PCR reads using MiXCR and keeps one entry per CDR3 protein. The sample contains approximately 240,000 distinct CDR3 sequences, 8% to 10% of which appear only once. Sequencing was performed on PBMCs from the stem cell graft donor, taken from the stem cell graft. All receptors come from a human donor who donated a stem cell graft to a child with acute lymphoblastic leukemia.

Ten or more counts support this clonotype. This rearrangement joins TRBV29-1 to TRBJ2-3; 9 bases fit TRBD2. The germline V gene encodes CDR1 SQVTM and CDR2 ANQGSEA. The CDR3 has 16 residues. The junction had 11 bases not matched to a gene; V was cut back by 5 bases and J by 2 bases. CDR3 region: CSVRLAGPFFTDTQYF. CDR3 coding DNA: TGCAGCGTTCGGCTAGCGGGGCCGTTTTTCACAGATACGCAGTATTTT.

This clonotype was picked up a small number of times. The chain combines TRBV20-1 with TRBJ2-7; weak D call: TRBD2 (6 bases). Germline-derived CDR1 and CDR2 are DFQATT and SNEGSKA (reference sequence). Trimming removed 5 bases from V and 3 bases from J, with 20 bases in between. The CDR3 totals 15 residues. In DNA form, the CDR3 reads TGCAGTGCTCCCCCCGACGACATCGGGAGCTACGAGCAGTACTTC. Protein: CSAPPDDIGSYEQYF.

This clonotype appeared many times. The rearrangement uses TRBV20-1 and TRBJ2-1; 8 bases line up with TRBD2. Germline CDR1 and CDR2: DFQATT and SNEGSKA (reference sequence). With V trimmed by 3 bases and J by 5 bases, 6 bases remained unmatched. This CDR3 is built from 14 residues. The CDR3 DNA reads TGCAGTGCTAGTATTAGCGGGGCCCACAATGAGCAGTTCTTC. The encoded protein is CSASISGAHNEQFF.

This clonotype was counted between two and nine times. The chain combines TRBV11-2 with TRBJ2-5; TRBD1 agrees at 10 bases. Trimming took 5 bases from V and 4 from J; bases not matched to a gene: 10. The CDR3 extends over 16 amino acids. From germline, CDR1 is SGHAT and CDR2 FQNNGV. CDR3 in amino acids: CASSPEGQGGAETQYF. For the CDR3, the DNA is TGTGCCAGCAGCCCAGAAGGACAGGGGGGAGCAGAGACCCAGTACTTC.

J is TRBJ1-4 and V is TRBV11-2, with a weak D call TRBD1 (5 bases). There are 16 residues in the CDR3. Germline V lookup: CDR1 SGHAT, CDR2 FQNNGV. Trimming took 0 bases from V and 0 from J, leaving 8 bases between them. CDR3 DNA sequence: TGTGCCAGCAGCTTAGACAGGGCTGCAACTAATGAAAAACTGTTTTTT. Encoded protein: CASSLDRAATNEKLFF. Full variable domain (missing parts from reference TRBV11-2 and TRBJ1-4): EAGVAQSPRYKIIEKRQSVAFWCNPISGHATLYWYQQILGQGPKLLIQFQNNGVVDDSQLPKDRFSAERLKGVDSTLKIQPAKLEDSAVYLCASSLDRAATNEKLFFGSGTQLSVL.

This clonotype was detected only once. A much bigger clone sits one base away, suggesting this may be a read error. This rearrangement joins TRBV2 to TRBJ2-3, with TRBD2 matching 9 bases. Germline CDR1 reads SNHLY; CDR2 reads FYNNEI. The CDR3 is made up of 17 amino acids. The DNA of the CDR3 is TGTGCCATCAGTGCACCCCGTGGAGCGGGGGGCATGGATACGCAGTATTTT. Translating gives CAISAPRGAGGMDTQYF.

This clonotype showed up many times. The chain is built from TRBV7-9 and TRBJ2-7; 9 bases agree with TRBD2. V trimming: 2 bases; J trimming: 4 bases; junction bases outside the gene matches: 6. Germline CDR1 SEHNR, CDR2 FQNEAQ (reference sequence). The CDR3 spans 15 residues. The CDR3 loop reads CASSLRGGAGYEQYF. The CDR3 bases are TGTGCCAGCAGCTTACGCGGGGGGGCGGGGTACGAGCAGTACTTC.

This clonotype was recorded many times. The rearrangement joins TRBV7-6 to TRBJ1-1, with D uncertain. With 4 bases removed from V and 3 bases from J, the gap between germline ends came to 24 bases. CDR1 SGHVS and CDR2 FNYEAQ come from the germline V gene. This CDR3 comprises 18 residues. The CDR3 sequence is CASSYDQDATVTDTEAFF. The CDR3 coding sequence is TGTGCCAGCAGCTACGATCAGGATGCTACAGTTACCGACACTGAAGCTTTCTTT.

Only a few counts were recorded for this clonotype. This chain joins TRBV7-8 and TRBJ2-7; 7 nucleotides agree with TRBD1. Germline V gene data show CDR1 as SGHVS and CDR2 as FQNEAQ. The trim removed 5 bases at V and 12 bases at J, leaving 16 bases unmatched. The CDR3 is 14 residues long. As DNA, the CDR3 is TGTGCCAGCAGCCAGTCCGGGACAGCCTACGTCTTGTACTTC. Encoded protein: CASSQSGTAYVLYF. The full variable domain, in which reference TRBV7-8 and TRBJ2-7 provide the parts outside the CDR3, is GAGVSQSPRYKVAKRGQDVALRCDPISGHVSLFWYQQALGQGPEFLTYFQNEAQLDKSGLPSDRFFAERPEGSVSTLKIQRTQQEDSAVYLCASSQSGTAYVLYFGPGTRLTVT.

This chain connects TRBV5-1 to TRBJ2-3; D remains ambiguous. Germline CDR1 SGHRS, CDR2 YFSETQ. Trimming pared 1 base from V and 2 bases from J, leaving 8 bases between. This CDR3 has 14 amino acids. DNA of the CDR3: TGCGCCAGCAGCTTGCCCTCTCCCACAGATACGCAGTATTTT. This encodes CASSLPSPTDTQYF.

The CDR3 protein is CASSPQMDEQFF. DNA for the CDR3: TGCGCCAGCAGCCCTCAAATGGATGAGCAGTTCTTC. This chain joins TRBV5-1 and TRBJ2-1; D remains unclear. This CDR3 is 12 amino acids long. Trimming removed 4 bases at V and 8 bases at J, with 10 bases between. Germline-derived CDR1 and CDR2 are SGHRS and YFSETQ.

The V call is TRBV7-6, the J call TRBJ2-5, with D possibly called TRBD1 or TRBD2 (6 bases each). Looked up from germline, CDR1 is SGHVS and CDR2 is FNYEAQ. The CDR3 is 15 amino acids. Trimming pared 4 bases from V and 4 bases from J, leaving 16 bases between. DNA for the CDR3: TGTGCCAGCAGCTCAACAGCGTGGGGGGCAGAGACCCAGTACTTC. It translates to CASSSTAWGAETQYF.

This clonotype was found a few times. CDR3 region: CASSPSRQGVMSSTDTQYF. The CDR3 nucleotides are TGTGCCAGCTCACCATCACGACAGGGGGTAATGTCTAGCACAGATACGCAGTATTTT. V gene TRBV18 combines with J gene TRBJ2-3; 9 bases are a match to TRBD1. This CDR3 comprises 19 residues. Trimming at V came to 2 bases and at J to 0 bases, leaving 12 bases not matched to a gene. Germline loops: CDR1 KGHSH, CDR2 LQKENI.

This clonotype has a count of ten or more. This rearrangement joins TRBV12-3 or TRBV12-4 to TRBJ2-1, with D maybe TRBD1 (5 bases). There are 13 residues in the CDR3. V lost 3 bases and J lost 4, with 7 bases in between. The CDR3 protein is CASSFDRYNEQFF. The CDR3 nucleotides read TGTGCCAGCAGTTTCGACAGATACAATGAGCAGTTCTTC.

The chain recombines TRBV12-3 or TRBV12-4 with TRBJ1-1; D remains ambiguous. The V gene lost 5 bases and the J gene lost 8 bases, with 9 bases spanning the gap. CDR3 length: 11 amino acids. The chain's CDR3 is CASSPYGEAFF. CDR3 DNA sequence: TGTGCCAGCAGTCCGTACGGAGAAGCTTTCTTT.

This clonotype was seen many times. The V call is TRBV7-6, the J call TRBJ2-3; TRBD2 matches at 13 bases. V lost 3 bases and J lost 1; bases outside the gene matches: 1. Looked up from germline, CDR1 is SGHVS and CDR2 is FNYEAQ. This CDR3 contains 16 residues. The CDR3 region is CASSLTSGGRTDTQYF. The CDR3 region has the DNA TGTGCCAGCAGCTTGACTAGCGGGGGGCGCACAGATACGCAGTATTTT.

By share, this clonotype ranks as medium-sized. This chain connects TRBV15 to TRBJ1-1, with D possibly TRBD1 on 6 matching bases. Germline CDR1 LNHNV, CDR2 YYDKDF (reference sequence). V was clipped by 0 bases and J by 8 bases, with 13 bases between them. The CDR3 is made up of 14 amino acids. CDR3 amino acids: CATSRDFAGTEAFF. For the CDR3, the DNA is TGTGCCACCAGCAGAGATTTTGCCGGGACAGAAGCTTTCTTT.

This clonotype appeared many times. The J gene is TRBJ1-2, the V gene TRBV12-3 or TRBV12-4; D is perhaps TRBD1 (5 bases). The CDR3 is 12 residues long. V was clipped by 7 bases and J by 4 bases, with 10 bases between them. DNA of the CDR3: TGTGCCAGCACCCACAGGAGCTATGGCTACACCTTC. This gives the protein CASTHRSYGYTF.